The 2 T cell receptor beta chains listed next were all sequenced from one sample in a study of T cells expressing NK-cell markers. For each CDR3 protein, TCRdb gives one entry from its re-call of the 5' RACE reads, without DNA. The specimen's table records some 150,000 distinct CDR3 sequences. Sequencing used blood T cells: a sorted CD56 or NKG2C T cell subset, CD4+ or CD8+ T cells, or bulk PBMC T cells (not recorded which). Receptors were obtained from a man aged 18 to 30 in good health.

V usage is TRBV12-3 or TRBV12-4 and J usage is TRBJ2-6. The CDR3 spans 15 residues. The chain's CDR3 is CASSPGNSGANVLTF.

The rearrangement joins TRBV2 to TRBJ1-1; as DNA is missing, the TRBD1 call by TCRdb cannot be tested. Germline V gene data show CDR1 as SNHLY and CDR2 as FYNNEI. The CDR3 is 16 residues long. Here the CDR3 reads CASTPGQDHKNTEAFF.